This T cell receptor (beta chain) was sequenced in a study of blood T cell repertoires in COVID-19. Overall study: The samples span acute and convalescent COVID-19 from the United States, Italy and Spain. The cDNA or gDNA used as material had been derived from T cells, B-cell-depleted T cells, or PBMCs.

As handled by the study authors: Reference gene primers were amplified, and this amplification served to estimate nucleated cell counts. Libraries were prepared by immunoSEQ multiplex PCR; TCRdb keeps only in-frame clonotypes and omits some of them. V, J and clone size are those of that table, while D and trimming were read from the DNA. Of 20,000 to 25,000 clones in the sample, around 86% were seen once. Sequencing was done on a sample of peripheral blood. The TCR sequence derives from a woman aged 70-85 years with active COVID-19.

The CDR3 DNA is TGTGCCAGCAGCAAATTAGGGACTAGCGGGGGGGCCTTGAACACCGGGGAGCTGTTTTTT. It is translated as CASSKLGTSGGALNTGELFF. V usage is TRBV21-1 and J usage is TRBJ2-2; TRBD2, the D gene given by the table, was not confirmed from the DNA. TRBV21-1 is a documented pseudogene. The CDR3 spans 20 residues.